This T cell receptor (beta chain) comes out of a study of regulatory T cells in long-lasting Graves disease. Findings and caveats of the study: Peripheral blood was the sole material, not thyroid tissue.

The length of the CDR3 is 11 residues. V lost 1 base to trimming and J lost 11 bases, with 5 bases between them. From germline, CDR1 is LGHDT and CDR2 YNNKEL (reference sequence). This clonotype turned up a few times. Its antigen remains unidentified. Time point described: newly diagnosed GD, antithyroid drugs for less than 3 months. Extracted PBMC RNA gave rise to the TCR library. Arm-PCR with iRepertoire HTBI primers amplified the CDR3 regions for these TCR beta libraries. From the multiplex PCR reads, TCRdb called clonotypes with MiXCR, one entry per CDR3 protein. The sample records a few hundred thousand distinct CDR3 sequences, 16% being singletons. The same data also went into a second study, on T cells in Graves' hyperthyroidism and ophthalmopathy. In that study: The HTBI primer set drove a first-round RT-PCR of the TCR CDR3.

Sequencing was performed on peripheral blood mononuclear cells (PBMCs), taken at new diagnosis, from a patient treated with antithyroid drugs. V gene TRBV3-1 combines with J gene TRBJ2-2; D not resolved. The TCR comes from a woman between 18 and 29 years old with Graves disease. The CDR3 DNA reads as TGTGCCAGCAGCCAAGTTACTGAGCTGTTTTTT. The encoded protein is CASSQVTELFF.